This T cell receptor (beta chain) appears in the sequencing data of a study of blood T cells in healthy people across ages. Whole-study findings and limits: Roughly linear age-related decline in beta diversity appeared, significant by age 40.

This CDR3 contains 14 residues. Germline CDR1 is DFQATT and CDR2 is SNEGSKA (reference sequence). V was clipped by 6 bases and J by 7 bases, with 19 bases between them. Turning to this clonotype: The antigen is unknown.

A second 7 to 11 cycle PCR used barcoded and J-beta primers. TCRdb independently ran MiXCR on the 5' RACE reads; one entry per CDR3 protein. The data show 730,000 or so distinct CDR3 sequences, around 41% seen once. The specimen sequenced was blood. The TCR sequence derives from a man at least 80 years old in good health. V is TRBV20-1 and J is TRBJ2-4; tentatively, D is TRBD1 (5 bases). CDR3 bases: TGCAGTGCCCCCTGGCAGGGCGATAGCAACATTCAGTACTTC. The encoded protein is CSAPWQGDSNIQYF.